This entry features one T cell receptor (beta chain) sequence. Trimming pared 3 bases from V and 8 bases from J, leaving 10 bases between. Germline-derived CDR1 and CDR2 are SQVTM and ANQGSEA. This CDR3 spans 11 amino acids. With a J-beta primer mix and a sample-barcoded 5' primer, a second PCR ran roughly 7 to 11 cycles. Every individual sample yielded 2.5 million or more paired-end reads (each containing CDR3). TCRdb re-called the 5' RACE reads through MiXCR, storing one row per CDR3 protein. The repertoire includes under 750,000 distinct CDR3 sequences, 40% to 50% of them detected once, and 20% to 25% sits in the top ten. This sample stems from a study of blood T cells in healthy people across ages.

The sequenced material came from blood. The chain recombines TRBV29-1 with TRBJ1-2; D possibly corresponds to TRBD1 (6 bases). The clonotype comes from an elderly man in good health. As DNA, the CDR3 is TGCAGCGTTGAGGGGGGGCCGGGCTACACCTTC. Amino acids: CSVEGGPGYTF.